These T cell receptor beta chains were read from a single sample in a study of T-cell reconstitution after alpha-beta-depleted transplantation in children. TCRdb recomputed calls from the PCR reads with MiXCR, one row per CDR3 protein. The profile shows 440,000 or so distinct CDR3 sequences, roughly 10% of them singletons. Here the sequenced sample was PBMCs from the stem cell graft donor, taken from the stem cell graft. The source of these receptors is a human donor who donated a stem cell graft to a child with acute myeloid leukemia. Each CDR3 is given with its conserved first and last residue. The D gene is left open where the match is weak. Clone size is not always given. Where it is, it says once, few, many or a class for expanded clones.

13	TRBJ2-7	TRBD2	many	TRBV20-1	CSTSTSGSYEQYF	TGCAGTACATCCACTAGCGGCTCCTACGAGCAGTACTTC
17	TRBJ2-1	-	-	TRBV20-1	CSAREFQGDSLYNEQFF	TGCAGTGCTAGAGAATTTCAGGGGGACTCCCTCTACAATGAGCAGTTCTTC
14	TRBJ2-1	TRBD2	few	TRBV30	CAWNPGLAGGEQFF	TGTGCCTGGAATCCTGGGCTAGCGGGAGGTGAGCAGTTCTTC
12	TRBJ2-1	-	few	TRBV5-1	CASSLAENEQFF	TGCGCCAGCAGCTTGGCAGAGAATGAGCAGTTCTTC
15	TRBJ2-5	-	-	TRBV9	CASSVLPGLQETQYF	TGTGCCAGCAGCGTCCTCCCAGGGCTACAAGAGACCCAGTACTTC
14	TRBJ2-7	TRBD1	few	TRBV9	CASSVQGASYEQYF	TGTGCCAGCAGCGTGCAGGGGGCATCCTACGAGCAGTACTTC
13	TRBJ2-5	-	many	TRBV5-5	CASSYTTQETQYF	TGTGCCAGCAGCTACACAACTCAAGAGACCCAGTACTTC
15	TRBJ1-3	TRBD1	-	TRBV12-3/TRBV12-4	CASSRTGTTGNTIYF	TGTGCCAGCAGTCGGACAGGGACTACTGGAAACACCATATATTTT
16	TRBJ1-5	-	few	TRBV12-3/TRBV12-4	CASSTRGGLGNQPQHF	TGTGCCAGCAGTACCCGGGGGGGGTTAGGCAATCAGCCCCAGCATTTT
12	TRBJ2-1	-	few	TRBV27	CASKELVGQQFF	TGTGCCAGCAAGGAGCTGGTGGGGCAGCAGTTCTTC
15	TRBJ2-7	-	few	TRBV3-1	CASSQRTATTYEQYF	TGTGCCAGCAGTCAGCGGACAGCCACCACCTACGAGCAGTACTTC
12	TRBJ2-2	-	many	TRBV7-2	CASSHNTGELFF	TGTGCCAGCAGCCACAACACCGGGGAGCTGTTTTTT
14	TRBJ2-2	TRBD2	-	TRBV20-1	CSARFSGSPGELFF	TGCAGTGCTAGATTTAGCGGGAGTCCCGGGGAGCTGTTTTTT
14	TRBJ2-5	-	-	TRBV2	CASSEGRVLETQYF	TGTGCCAGCAGTGAAGGAAGGGTTTTGGAGACCCAGTACTTC
14	TRBJ2-7	-	few	TRBV29-1	CSVVGAGTPYEQYF	TGCAGCGTTGTAGGGGCCGGGACCCCCTACGAGCAGTACTTC
12	TRBJ2-7	-	many	TRBV29-1	CSVEVTTYEQYF	TGCAGCGTTGAGGTCACCACCTACGAGCAGTACTTC
14	TRBJ2-2	-	few	TRBV20-1	CSANQQESTGELFF	TGCAGTGCTAACCAACAGGAGAGCACCGGGGAGCTGTTTTTT
15	TRBJ2-5	-	-	TRBV15	CATSRTDGTQETQYF	TGTGCCACCAGCAGAACCGACGGAACCCAAGAGACCCAGTACTTC
17	TRBJ2-3	TRBD2	few	TRBV7-8	CASSLMGLAALSDTQYF	TGTGCCAGCAGCTTAATGGGACTAGCGGCCCTAAGCGATACGCAGTATTTT
14	TRBJ2-7	-	few	TRBV7-2	CASSLDLPSYEQYF	TGTGCCAGCAGCTTAGACTTGCCCTCCTACGAGCAGTACTTC
13	TRBJ1-5	-	-	TRBV20-1	CSARGLDRRPQHF	TGCAGTGCTAGAGGCCTGGATAGAAGGCCCCAGCATTTT
18	TRBJ2-1	TRBD2	few	TRBV12-3/TRBV12-4	CACSLGRASGGAPNEQFF	TGTGCCTGCAGTTTAGGGAGGGCTAGCGGGGGGGCCCCAAATGAGCAGTTCTTC
15	TRBJ2-4	-	few	TRBV7-9	CASSLDLLAKNIQYF	TGTGCCAGCAGCTTAGATTTGTTAGCCAAAAACATTCAGTACTTC
14	TRBJ2-5	-	few	TRBV4-3	CASSQGYSGETQYF	TGCGCCAGCAGCCAAGGGTACAGCGGGGAGACCCAGTACTTC
12	TRBJ1-2	TRBD1	-	TRBV29-1	CSVRDSNYGYTF	TGCAGCGTCCGGGACAGTAACTATGGCTACACCTTC
15	TRBJ2-7	-	-	TRBV4-3	CASSQENSAIYEQYF	TGCGCCAGCAGCCAAGAGAATAGCGCGATCTACGAGCAGTACTTC
16	TRBJ2-4	TRBD2	-	TRBV2	CASSTSGGLSKNIQYF	TGTGCCAGCAGTACCTCGGGAGGGTTATCCAAAAACATTCAGTACTTC
19	TRBJ2-1	TRBD2	-	TRBV4-2	CASSQESATSASSYNEQFF	TGTGCCAGCAGCCAAGAATCCGCGACTAGCGCTAGCTCCTACAATGAGCAGTTCTTC
14	TRBJ2-5	-	-	TRBV19	CASSIGVLQETQYF	TGTGCCAGTAGTATCGGGGTTCTCCAAGAGACCCAGTACTTC
16	TRBJ2-1	-	-	TRBV20-1	CSASGVWPSSYNEQFF	TGCAGTGCTAGTGGGGTGTGGCCGAGCTCCTACAATGAGCAGTTCTTC
14	TRBJ1-1	-	-	TRBV10-2	CASSERLEGVEAFF	TGCGCCAGCAGTGAGAGATTGGAAGGGGTTGAAGCTTTCTTT
14	TRBJ1-2	-	-	TRBV12-3/TRBV12-4	CASSPGGDSAGYTF	TGTGCCAGCAGCCCGGGGGGGGATAGCGCTGGCTACACCTTC
16	TRBJ1-1	-	-	TRBV3-1	CASSQDLEGWGTEAFF	TGTGCCAGCAGCCAAGACCTAGAAGGGTGGGGCACTGAAGCTTTCTTT
15	TRBJ1-2	TRBD1	many	TRBV7-8	CASSDRWAGGYGYTF	TGTGCCAGCAGCGATAGGTGGGCAGGGGGCTATGGCTACACCTTC
12	TRBJ1-4	-	few	TRBV29-1	CSVVIPGEKLFF	TGCAGCGTTGTAATCCCCGGGGAAAAACTGTTTTTT
15	TRBJ1-6	-	-	TRBV27	CASSLVGNNNSPLHF	TGTGCCAGCAGTTTGGTTGGAAATAATAATTCACCCCTCCACTTT
12	TRBJ1-2	-	many	TRBV12-3/TRBV12-4	CASSWFRGSYTF	TGTGCCAGCAGTTGGTTCAGGGGAAGCTACACCTTC
15	TRBJ2-5	TRBD2	-	TRBV4-2	CASSQDREVQETQYF	TGTGCCAGCAGCCAAGATCGGGAGGTTCAAGAGACCCAGTACTTC
13	TRBJ1-1	-	many	TRBV9	CASSRGYLTEAFF	TGTGCCAGCAGTAGAGGGTATCTCACTGAAGCTTTCTTT
13	TRBJ2-3	-	few	TRBV2	CASGTFATDTQYF	TGTGCCAGCGGGACTTTCGCCACAGATACGCAGTATTTT
15	TRBJ1-6	-	-	TRBV12-3/TRBV12-4	CASSYSAGPYSPLHF	TGTGCCAGCAGTTATAGTGCAGGGCCGTATTCACCCCTCCACTTT
14	TRBJ1-1	TRBD1	-	TRBV9	CASSVDRVITEAFF	TGTGCCAGCAGCGTGGACAGGGTTATCACTGAAGCTTTCTTT
18	TRBJ2-7	TRBD2	few	TRBV3-1	CASSQDTSGPILFYEQYF	TGTGCCAGCAGCCAAGATACTAGCGGGCCGATCTTATTTTACGAGCAGTACTTC
15	TRBJ2-5	-	few	TRBV6-1	CASSPRVRGGETQYF	TGTGCCAGCAGTCCCCGGGTCCGGGGAGGAGAGACCCAGTACTTC
19	TRBJ1-4	TRBD1	-	TRBV5-4	CASSLFFPYPGQLNEKLFF	TGTGCCAGCAGCTTGTTCTTCCCATATCCGGGACAGCTAAATGAAAAACTGTTTTTT
15	TRBJ1-1	-	-	TRBV7-9	CASSLGFGEGTEAFF	TGTGCCAGCAGCTTGGGCTTTGGGGAAGGCACTGAAGCTTTCTTT
14	TRBJ1-2	-	once	TRBV9	CASSGPGQNYGYTF	TGTGCCAGCAGCGGACCAGGACAGAACTATGGCTACACCTTC
16	TRBJ2-5	-	-	TRBV5-1	CASSFGLASVKETQYF	TGCGCCAGCAGCTTTGGACTCGCAAGCGTTAAAGAGACCCAGTACTTC
14	TRBJ1-3	-	many	TRBV5-1	CASSSGFSGNTIYF	TGCGCCAGCAGCTCAGGGTTCTCTGGAAACACCATATATTTT
15	TRBJ1-5	-	-	TRBV7-3	CASSLSEDTGQPQHF	TGTGCCAGCAGCTTAAGTGAGGACACCGGCCAGCCCCAGCATTTT
16	TRBJ2-5	TRBD2	many	TRBV7-8	CASSVAGGPAIETQYF	TGTGCCAGCAGCGTAGCGGGAGGCCCGGCGATTGAGACCCAGTACTTC
16	TRBJ2-1	-	-	TRBV12-3/TRBV12-4	CASSPRDSEGNNEQFF	TGTGCCAGCAGCCCACGGGACTCCGAGGGCAACAATGAGCAGTTCTTC
12	TRBJ1-5	-	few	TRBV27	CAIGRSNQPQHF	TGTGCCATAGGACGGAGCAATCAGCCCCAGCATTTT
19	TRBJ2-2	TRBD1	-	TRBV11-2	CASSIRDRVLVANTGELFF	TGTGCCAGCAGCATCCGGGACAGGGTTTTAGTCGCGAACACCGGGGAGCTGTTTTTT
15	TRBJ1-5	-	-	TRBV7-2	CASSLGVGSNQPQHF	TGTGCCAGCAGCTTGGGAGTAGGTAGCAATCAGCCCCAGCATTTT